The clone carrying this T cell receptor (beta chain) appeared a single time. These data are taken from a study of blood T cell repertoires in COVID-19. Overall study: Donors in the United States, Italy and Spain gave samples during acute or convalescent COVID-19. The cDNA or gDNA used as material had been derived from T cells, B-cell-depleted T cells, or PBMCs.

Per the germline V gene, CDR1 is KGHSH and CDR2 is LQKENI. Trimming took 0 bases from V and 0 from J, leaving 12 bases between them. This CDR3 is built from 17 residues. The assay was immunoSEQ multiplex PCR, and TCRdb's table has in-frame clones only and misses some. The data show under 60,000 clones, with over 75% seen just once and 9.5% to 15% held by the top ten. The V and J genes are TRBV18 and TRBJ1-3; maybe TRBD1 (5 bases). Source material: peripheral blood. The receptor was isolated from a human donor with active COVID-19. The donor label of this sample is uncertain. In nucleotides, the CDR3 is TGTGCCAGCTCACCACCGGTTGGGGGGACCTCTGGAAACACCATATATTTT. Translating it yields CASSPPVGGTSGNTIYF.